These 12 T cell receptor beta chains originate from one sample sequenced in a study of CD8+CD57+ T cells in acquired aplastic anemia. Investigators profiled TCR beta VDJ and CDR3 from genomic DNA template. From the reads, TCRdb called clonotypes with MiXCR, one entry per CDR3 protein. The sample has around 180,000 distinct CDR3 sequences; under 50% are singletons. In patients chosen for sequencing, flow cytometry had shown CD8+CD57+ cell expansion. The sample was sorted CD4+, CD8+, or CD8+CD57+ T cells (not recorded which) from PBMCs. These receptors were collected from a human donor with aplastic anemia.

This clonotype was picked up many times. V is TRBV5-1 and J is TRBJ2-5, with TRBD2 matching over 12 bases. The CDR3 totals 17 residues. Trimming removed 5 bases from V and 0 bases from J; junction bases left unmatched: 8. The germline CDR1 and CDR2 sequences are SGHRS and YFSETQ. Here the CDR3 reads CASRASRTSGDQETQYF. The CDR3 DNA reads as TGCGCCAGCAGGGCGTCGCGGACTAGCGGGGACCAAGAGACCCAGTACTTC.

This clonotype was recorded at least ten times. The chain links TRBV6-1 to TRBJ2-5; 8 bases line up with TRBD1. The CDR3 has 14 residues. The junction had 5 bases not matched to a gene; V was cut back by 3 bases and J by 5 bases. The germline gives CDR1 MNHNS, CDR2 SASEGT. CDR3 coding DNA: TGTGCCAGCAGTGAGGGACAGGCGAGGGAGACCCAGTACTTC. Residues: CASSEGQARETQYF.

As for this clonotype: The final CDR3 position lacks the conserved phenylalanine or tryptophan, pointing to a likely read error. This chain links TRBV5-5 with TRBJ2-7, with D unresolved. The germline V and J ends were trimmed by 0 bases and 0 bases, with 13 bases remaining between them. Germline lookup yields CDR1 SGHKS and CDR2 YYEKEE (reference sequence). The CDR3 covers 16 residues. CDR3: CASSLDVATFSYEQYL. The CDR3 nucleotides are TGTGCCAGCAGCTTGGACGTGGCTACCTTCTCCTACGAGCAGTACCTC.

The chain combines TRBV29-1 with TRBJ2-7; 8 nucleotides line up with TRBD2. The CDR3 spans 13 residues. Germline assignment: CDR1 SQVTM and CDR2 ANQGSEA. V shed 6 bases and J 2 bases; nucleotides not matched to a gene: 6. The CDR3 loop is CSVAGGRTYEQYF. CDR3 bases: TGCAGCGTCGCGGGCGGGAGGACCTACGAGCAGTACTTC.

This clonotype was picked up many times. The chain has TRBV9 and TRBJ2-3; the D gene is possibly TRBD1 (5 bases). Trimming left V 0 bases short and J 3 bases short, with 11 bases between. Germline assignment: CDR1 SGDLS and CDR2 YYNGEE. The CDR3 runs to 15 residues. In nucleotides, the CDR3 is TGTGCCAGCAGCGTAGGGGGCTACGGGACAGATACGCAGTATTTT. It is translated as CASSVGGYGTDTQYF.

The rearrangement joins TRBV20-1 to TRBJ1-6; D possibly corresponds to TRBD1 (5 bases). The ends were cut back, 6 bases at V and 7 bases at J, with 10 bases in the middle. Germline lookup yields CDR1 DFQATT and CDR2 SNEGSKA (reference sequence). The CDR3 has 12 residues. The CDR3 sequence is CSAQGGNSPLHF. The CDR3 DNA is TGCAGTGCCCAGGGAGGAAATTCACCCCTCCACTTT.

CDR3 coding DNA: TGCAGTGCTAGAGATCGCAGGAACAGCAATCAGCCCCAGCATTTT. This gives the protein CSARDRRNSNQPQHF. The V gene is TRBV20-1, the J gene TRBJ1-5; no clear D gene. The V end lost 0 bases, the J end lost 1 base, and 10 bases lay between the germline ends. Germline assignment: CDR1 DFQATT and CDR2 SNEGSKA (reference sequence). The CDR3 spans 15 residues.

CDR3 coding DNA: TGTGCCAGCAGTTCCGGGACAGGTCGACACGAGCAGTACTTC. This encodes CASSSGTGRHEQYF. The V and J genes are TRBV12-3 or TRBV12-4 and TRBJ2-7, with 8 bases identical to TRBD1. V was pared by 4 bases and J by 5 bases, with 7 bases of the junction left unmatched. This CDR3 is built from 14 residues.

This clonotype was found many times. This chain joins TRBV7-6 and TRBJ1-5; no clear D gene. Germline assignment: CDR1 SGHVS and CDR2 FNYEAQ. Trimming removed 1 base from V and 0 bases from J, with 7 bases in between. This CDR3 comprises 15 residues. The CDR3 nucleotides read TGTGCCAGCAGCTTAGGGAGTTCTAGCAATCAGCCCCAGCATTTT. Its protein product is CASSLGSSSNQPQHF.

The V gene is TRBV7-8, the J gene TRBJ2-2; 14 bases agree with TRBD2. V shed 5 bases, J shed 7 bases, and the junction held 9 bases outside the gene matches. The germline V gene encodes CDR1 SGHVS and CDR2 FQNEAQ. This CDR3 has 17 residues. The CDR3 coding sequence is TGTGCCAGCAGCGCCCGACTAGCGGGAGGGCTCGGCGGGGAGCTGTTTTTT. Amino acid sequence: CASSARLAGGLGGELFF.

This chain uses TRBV25-1 with TRBJ2-1, with D uncertain. This CDR3 has 14 residues. Deletions cut 3 bases from V and 6 bases from J, with 12 bases between. CDR1 MGHDK and CDR2 SYGVNS come from the germline V gene. CDR3 residues: CASSDLPSSNEQFF. CDR3 sequence (DNA): TGTGCCAGCAGTGACTTGCCCTCGAGCAATGAGCAGTTCTTC.

This clonotype has only a few counts. The chain recombines TRBV30 with TRBJ2-5, with D possibly TRBD1 on 6 matching bases. CDR1 is GTSNPN and CDR2 is SVGIG in the germline V gene (reference sequence). Between the trimmed V and J ends, which lost 8 bases and 3 bases, there was a span of 19 bases. The CDR3 consists of 14 residues. For the CDR3, the DNA is TGTGCCGGGGGCCGGGTGAAGGCCAAAGAGACCCAGTACTTC. Translated, it gives CAGGRVKAKETQYF. The full variable domain, with the rest looked up from reference TRBV30 and TRBJ2-5, is SQTIHQWPATLVQPVGSPLSLECTVEGTSNPNLYWYRQAAGRGLQLLFYSVGIGQISSEVPQNLSASRPQDRQFILSSKKLLLSDSGFYLCAGGRVKAKETQYFGPGTRLLVL.